This T cell receptor beta chain is drawn from a study of molecular identifiers for immune sequencing clone quantification. Via MiXCR, TCRdb re-called the PCR reads, giving one row per CDR3 protein. The table records around 460,000 distinct CDR3 sequences, 20% to 25% of them present only once. This clonotype was detected only a few times. V was cut by 3 bases and J by 4 bases, with 12 bases left in between. The CDR3 is 14 residues long. The clonotype was recovered from a human donor in good health. Some libraries in this study had Jurkat cell RNA spiked in. Sequenced input: naive CD8+ T cells from blood, with Jurkat cell RNA spiked in. Subset denoted: FACS-sorted CD8+CD4-CCR7+CD45RA+ naive T cells. The chain joins TRBV12-3 or TRBV12-4 to TRBJ1-2; D unresolved. Here the CDR3 DNA reads TGTGCCAGCAGTTTTGGGGAGGTGTTCTATGGCTACACCTTC. Translation gives CASSFGEVFYGYTF.